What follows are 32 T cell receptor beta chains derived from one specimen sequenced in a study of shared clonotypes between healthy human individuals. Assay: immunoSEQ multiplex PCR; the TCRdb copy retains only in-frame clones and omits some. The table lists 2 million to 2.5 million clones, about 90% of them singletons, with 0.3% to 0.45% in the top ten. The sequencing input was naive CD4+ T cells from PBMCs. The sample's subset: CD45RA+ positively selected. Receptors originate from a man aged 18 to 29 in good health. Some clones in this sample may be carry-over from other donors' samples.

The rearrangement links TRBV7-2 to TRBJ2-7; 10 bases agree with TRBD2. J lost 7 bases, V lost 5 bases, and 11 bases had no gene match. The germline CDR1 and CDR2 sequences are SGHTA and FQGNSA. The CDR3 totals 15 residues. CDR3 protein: CASSVRLAGAVEQYF. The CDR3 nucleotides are TGTGCCAGCAGCGTTCGACTAGCGGGTGCGGTGGAGCAGTACTTC.

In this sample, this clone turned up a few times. The CDR3 protein is CASSQRGAGAFF. The CDR3 bases are TGTGCCAGCAGCCAACGGGGTGCGGGAGCTTTCTTT. The chain recombines TRBV14 with TRBJ1-1; the D is unclear. V was trimmed by 2 bases and J by 10 bases, leaving 11 bases between them. Germline assignment: CDR1 SGHDN and CDR2 FVKESK. CDR3 length: 12 residues.

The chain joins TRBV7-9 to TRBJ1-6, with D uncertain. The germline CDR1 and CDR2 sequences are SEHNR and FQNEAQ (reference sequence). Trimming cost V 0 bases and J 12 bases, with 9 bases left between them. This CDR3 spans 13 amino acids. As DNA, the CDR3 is TGTGCCAGCAGCTTAGCGACAACAGAACCCCTCCACTTT. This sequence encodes CASSLATTEPLHF. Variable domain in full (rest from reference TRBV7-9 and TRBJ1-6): DTGVSQNPRHKITKRGQNVTFRCDPISEHNRLYWYRQTLGQGPEFLTYFQNEAQLEKSRLLSDRFSAERPKGSFSTLEIQRTEQGDSAMYLCASSLATTEPLHFGNGTRLTVT.

The CDR3 region has the DNA TGTGCCAGCAGCTTCGGGGGGAGGTATGGCTACACCTTC. It codes for CASSFGGRYGYTF. The chain carries TRBV7-3 and TRBJ1-2; TRBD1 is a possible D gene (5 bases). CDR3 length: 13 amino acids. Germline V gene lookup returns CDR1 SGHTA and CDR2 FQGTGA. V was shortened by 3 bases and J by 5 bases, with 10 bases between the two germline ends.

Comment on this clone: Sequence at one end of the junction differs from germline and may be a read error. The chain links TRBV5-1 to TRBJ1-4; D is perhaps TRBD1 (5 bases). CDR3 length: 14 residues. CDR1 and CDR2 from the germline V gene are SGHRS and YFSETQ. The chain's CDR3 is CASSHGQGTDRGIF. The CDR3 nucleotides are TGCGCCAGCAGCCACGGGCAGGGAACAGACCGTGGGATTTTT.

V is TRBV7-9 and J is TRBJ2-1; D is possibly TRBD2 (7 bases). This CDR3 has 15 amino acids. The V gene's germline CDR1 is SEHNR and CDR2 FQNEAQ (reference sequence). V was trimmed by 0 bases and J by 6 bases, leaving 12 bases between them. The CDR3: CASSLAPRGGNEQFF. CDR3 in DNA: TGTGCCAGCAGCTTAGCCCCAAGGGGGGGCAATGAGCAGTTCTTC.

The CDR3 DNA sequence: TGTGCCAGCAGTGGTACTAGCGGGAGTCGTGGTGAGACCCAGTACTTC. Translating it yields CASSGTSGSRGETQYF. This rearrangement joins TRBV6-1 to TRBJ2-5, with TRBD2 matching 11 bases. V dropped 4 bases and J dropped 5; count of bases not matched to a gene: 9. This CDR3 has 16 residues. Germline V gene sequence: CDR1 MNHNS, CDR2 SASEGT.

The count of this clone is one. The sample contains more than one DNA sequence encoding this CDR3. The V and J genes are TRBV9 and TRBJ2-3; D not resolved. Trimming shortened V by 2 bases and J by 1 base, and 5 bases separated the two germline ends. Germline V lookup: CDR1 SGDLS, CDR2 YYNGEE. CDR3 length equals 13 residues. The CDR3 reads CASSVSGTDTQYF. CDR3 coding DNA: TGTGCCAGCAGCGTCAGCGGCACAGATACGCAGTATTTT.

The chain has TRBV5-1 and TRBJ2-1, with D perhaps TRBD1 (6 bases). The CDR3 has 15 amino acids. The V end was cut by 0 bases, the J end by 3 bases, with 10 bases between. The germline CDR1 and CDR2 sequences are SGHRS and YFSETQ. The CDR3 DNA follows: TGCGCCAGCAGCTTGGGGGGGCAGTTCTACAATGAGCAGTTCTTC. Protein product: CASSLGGQFYNEQFF.

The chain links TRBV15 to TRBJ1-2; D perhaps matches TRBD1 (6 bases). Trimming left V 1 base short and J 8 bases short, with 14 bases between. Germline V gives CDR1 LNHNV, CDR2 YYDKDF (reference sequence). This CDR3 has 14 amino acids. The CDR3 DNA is TGTGCCACCAGCAGAGCGGACAGCGGTAGGGGCTACACCTTC. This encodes CATSRADSGRGYTF.

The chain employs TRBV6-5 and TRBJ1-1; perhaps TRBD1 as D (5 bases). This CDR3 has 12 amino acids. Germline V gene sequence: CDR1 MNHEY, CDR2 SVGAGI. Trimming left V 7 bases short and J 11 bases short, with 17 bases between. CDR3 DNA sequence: TGTGCCAGCACCTCCACGGACATGGCGGCTTTCTTT. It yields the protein CASTSTDMAAFF.

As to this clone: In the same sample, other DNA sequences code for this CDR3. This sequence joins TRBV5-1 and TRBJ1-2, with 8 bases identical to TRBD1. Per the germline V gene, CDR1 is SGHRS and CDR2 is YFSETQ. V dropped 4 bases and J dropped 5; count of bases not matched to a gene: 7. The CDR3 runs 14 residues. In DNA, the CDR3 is TGCGCCAGCAGCCCCGGACAGGGTTCTTATGGCTACACCTTC. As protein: CASSPGQGSYGYTF.

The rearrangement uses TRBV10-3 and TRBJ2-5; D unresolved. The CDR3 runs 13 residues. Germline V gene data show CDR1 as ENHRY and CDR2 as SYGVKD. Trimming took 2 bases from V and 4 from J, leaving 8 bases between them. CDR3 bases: TGTGCCATCAGTGAGCGACGTGGAGAGACCCAGTACTTC. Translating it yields CAISERRGETQYF.

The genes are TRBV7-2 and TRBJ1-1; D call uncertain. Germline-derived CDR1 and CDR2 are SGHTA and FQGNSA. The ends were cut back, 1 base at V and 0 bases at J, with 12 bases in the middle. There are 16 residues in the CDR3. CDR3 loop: CASSLGIGLLNTEAFF. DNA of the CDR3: TGTGCCAGCAGCTTAGGTATTGGACTGCTGAACACTGAAGCTTTCTTT.

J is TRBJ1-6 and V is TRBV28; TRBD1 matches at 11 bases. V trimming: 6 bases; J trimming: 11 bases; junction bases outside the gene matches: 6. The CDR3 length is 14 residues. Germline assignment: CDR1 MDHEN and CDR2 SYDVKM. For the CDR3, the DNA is TGTGCCAGCAGCCGGACAGGGGGCATCACACCCCTCCACTTT. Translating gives CASSRTGGITPLHF.

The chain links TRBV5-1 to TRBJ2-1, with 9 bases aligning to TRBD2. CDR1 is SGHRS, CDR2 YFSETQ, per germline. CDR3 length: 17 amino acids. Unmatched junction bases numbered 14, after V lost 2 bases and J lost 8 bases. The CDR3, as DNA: TGCGCCAGCAGCTTCCAGCACTTAGCGGGAGTGATAGATGAGCAGTTCTTC. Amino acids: CASSFQHLAGVIDEQFF.

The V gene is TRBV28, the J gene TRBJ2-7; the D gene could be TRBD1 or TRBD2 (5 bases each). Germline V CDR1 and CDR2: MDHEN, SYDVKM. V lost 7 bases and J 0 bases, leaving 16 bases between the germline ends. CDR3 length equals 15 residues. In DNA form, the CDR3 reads TGTGCCAGCACCGAGGTGGCAGGGAGCTCCTACGAGCAGTACTTC. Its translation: CASTEVAGSSYEQYF.

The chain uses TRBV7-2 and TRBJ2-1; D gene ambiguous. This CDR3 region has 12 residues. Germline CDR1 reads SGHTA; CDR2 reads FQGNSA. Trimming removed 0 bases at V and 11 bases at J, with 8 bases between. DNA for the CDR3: TGTGCCAGCAGCTTAGCGCAAAGGCAGCAGTTCTTC. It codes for CASSLAQRQQFF.

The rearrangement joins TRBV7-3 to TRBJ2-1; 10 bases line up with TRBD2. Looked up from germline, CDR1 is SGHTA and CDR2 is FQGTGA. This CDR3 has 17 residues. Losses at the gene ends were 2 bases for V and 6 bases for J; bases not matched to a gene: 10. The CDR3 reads CASSLFSSGRGSNEQFF. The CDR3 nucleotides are TGTGCCAGCAGCTTATTTTCTAGCGGGAGAGGGTCCAATGAGCAGTTCTTC.

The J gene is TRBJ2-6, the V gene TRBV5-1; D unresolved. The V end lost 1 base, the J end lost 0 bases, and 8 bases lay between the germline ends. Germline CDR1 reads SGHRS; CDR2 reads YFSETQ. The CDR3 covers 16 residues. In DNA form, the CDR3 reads TGCGCCAGCAGCTTGATGGGGAACTCTGGGGCCAACGTCCTGACTTTC. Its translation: CASSLMGNSGANVLTF.

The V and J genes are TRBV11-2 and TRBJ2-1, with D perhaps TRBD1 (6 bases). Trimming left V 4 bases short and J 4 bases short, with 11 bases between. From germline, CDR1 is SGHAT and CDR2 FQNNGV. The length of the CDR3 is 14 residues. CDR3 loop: CASSYDRSYNEQFF. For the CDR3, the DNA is TGTGCCAGCAGCTACGACAGGTCATACAATGAGCAGTTCTTC.

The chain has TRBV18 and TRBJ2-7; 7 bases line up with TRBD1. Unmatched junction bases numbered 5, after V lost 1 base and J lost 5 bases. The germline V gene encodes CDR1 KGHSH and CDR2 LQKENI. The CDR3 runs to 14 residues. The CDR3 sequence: CASSPQGAVNEQYF. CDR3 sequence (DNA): TGTGCCAGCTCACCACAGGGGGCGGTTAACGAGCAGTACTTC.

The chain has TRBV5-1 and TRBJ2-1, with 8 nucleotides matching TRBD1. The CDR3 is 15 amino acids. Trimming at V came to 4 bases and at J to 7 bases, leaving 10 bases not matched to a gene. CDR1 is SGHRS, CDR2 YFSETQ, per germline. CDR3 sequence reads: CASSTLQGAGNEQFF. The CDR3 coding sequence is TGCGCCAGCAGCACCCTTCAGGGGGCGGGAAATGAGCAGTTCTTC.

The CDR3 DNA reads as TGCAGTGCTAGCGGGCCAGAGCAGTTCTTC. Translated, it gives CSASGPEQFF. The chain uses TRBV20-1 and TRBJ2-1; D gene ambiguous. With 3 bases removed from V and 10 bases from J, the gap between germline ends came to 7 bases. CDR1 DFQATT and CDR2 SNEGSKA come from the germline V gene (reference sequence). The CDR3 runs to 10 residues.

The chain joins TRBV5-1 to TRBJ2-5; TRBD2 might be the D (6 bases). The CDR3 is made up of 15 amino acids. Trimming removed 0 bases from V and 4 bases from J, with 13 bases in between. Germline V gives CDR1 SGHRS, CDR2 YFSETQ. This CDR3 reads CASSLAGGPGETQYF. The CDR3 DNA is TGCGCCAGCAGCTTGGCCGGAGGGCCTGGAGAGACCCAGTACTTC.

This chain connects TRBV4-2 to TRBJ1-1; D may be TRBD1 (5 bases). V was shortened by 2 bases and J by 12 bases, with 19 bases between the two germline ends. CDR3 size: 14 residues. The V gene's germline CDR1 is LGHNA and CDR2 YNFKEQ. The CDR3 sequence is CASSQQGGSWGTFF. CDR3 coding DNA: TGTGCCAGCAGCCAACAGGGAGGGTCATGGGGAACTTTCTTT.

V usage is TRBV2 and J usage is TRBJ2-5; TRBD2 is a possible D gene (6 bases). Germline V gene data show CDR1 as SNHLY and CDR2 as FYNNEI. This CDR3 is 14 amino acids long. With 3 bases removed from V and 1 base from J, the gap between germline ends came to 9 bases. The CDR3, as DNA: TGTGCCAGCAGTGACAGGACTACCCAAGAGACCCAGTACTTC. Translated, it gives CASSDRTTQETQYF.

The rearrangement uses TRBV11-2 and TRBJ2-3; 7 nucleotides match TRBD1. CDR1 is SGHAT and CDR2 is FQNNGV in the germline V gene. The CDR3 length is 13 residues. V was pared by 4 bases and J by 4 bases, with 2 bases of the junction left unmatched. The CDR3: CASSSTGADTQYF. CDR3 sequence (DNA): TGTGCCAGCAGCTCTACAGGGGCAGATACGCAGTATTTT. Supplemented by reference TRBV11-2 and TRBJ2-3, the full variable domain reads EAGVAQSPRYKIIEKRQSVAFWCNPISGHATLYWYQQILGQGPKLLIQFQNNGVVDDSQLPKDRFSAERLKGVDSTLKIQPAKLEDSAVYLCASSSTGADTQYFGPGTRLTVL.

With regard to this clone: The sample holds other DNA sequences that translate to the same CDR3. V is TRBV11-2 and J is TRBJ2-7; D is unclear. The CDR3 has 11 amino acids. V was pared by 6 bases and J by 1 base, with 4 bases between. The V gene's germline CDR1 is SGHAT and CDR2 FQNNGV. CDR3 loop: CASRSSYEQYF. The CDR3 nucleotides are TGTGCCAGCAGGTCATCCTACGAGCAGTACTTC.

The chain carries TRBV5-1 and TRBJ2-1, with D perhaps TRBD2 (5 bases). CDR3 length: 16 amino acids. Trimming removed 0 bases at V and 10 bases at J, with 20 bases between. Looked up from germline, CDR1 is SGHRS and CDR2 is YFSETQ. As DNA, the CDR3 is TGCGCCAGCAGCTTGGCCGACATGGAGCTAGCACGCGAGCAGTTCTTC. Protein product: CASSLADMELAREQFF.

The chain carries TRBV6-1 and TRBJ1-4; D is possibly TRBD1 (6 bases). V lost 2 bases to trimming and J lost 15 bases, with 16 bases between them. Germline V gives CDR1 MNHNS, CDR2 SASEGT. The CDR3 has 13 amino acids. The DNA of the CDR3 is TGTGCCAGCAGTGAACTTCCCGGACAGACCGTGTTTTTT. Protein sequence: CASSELPGQTVFF.

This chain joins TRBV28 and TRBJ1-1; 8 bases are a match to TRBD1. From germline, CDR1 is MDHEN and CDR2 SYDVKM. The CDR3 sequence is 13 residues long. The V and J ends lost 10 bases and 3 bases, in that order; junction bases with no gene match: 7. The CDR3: CATHRTGYTEAFF. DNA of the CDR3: TGTGCCACCCATAGGACAGGGTACACTGAAGCTTTCTTT.